This TCR beta chain emerged from a study of identical twins (dated by TCRdb to about 2016). At the level of the whole study: TCR alpha and beta repertoires from monozygotic twins, unrelated adults of various ages and cord blood were deep-sequenced to test whether fetal clonotypes persist. To rule out contamination, the twin experiments were replicated at different times with different library preparation protocols.

General conclusions and limits of the study: Zero-insertion analyses could be partly confounded by invariant T cells such as MAIT and iNKT, although diverse VJ usage argued against such confounding for most clonotypes. Out-of-frame TCR alpha sharing in monozygotic twins was systematically underestimated by recombination models, whereas sharing between unrelated individuals was in agreement with the recombination models. Excess twin sharing in beta out-of-frame sequences was weaker because fewer shared sequences lowered the signal-to-noise ratio. Because the same donors could not be followed over many years, conclusions were based on cross-sectional statistical analysis. Out-of-frame TCR alpha sequences shared between twins showed an excess of low generation-probability sequences compared with coincidental sharing between unrelated individuals. Fewer insertions were carried by abundant cord blood beta clonotypes, a similar but weaker trend appeared in young adult naive repertoires, and no such trend appeared in memory repertoires.

Every donor in the study was a healthy Caucasian. As for this clonotype: Its antigen is currently not known. The input lacks base qualities; no much larger clone sits a single base away.

Library preparation used 5' RACE. Instrument on record: Illumina HiSeq 2000. A universal primer binding site was added through template switching, and the final cDNA carried a unique molecular identifier so that TCR cDNA molecules could be counted accurately. Specific primers in the conserved constant-segment region were used to synthesize first-strand cDNA for TCR alpha and beta chains. To control for contamination, every cDNA library carried two barcodes: a SMART-Mk sample barcode plus Illumina barcodes. TruSeq adapter sequences, together with Illumina sample barcodes, were added in two successive PCR steps. The TCR alpha and beta cDNA libraries were sequenced on the Illumina HiSeq platform using custom primers. Under the source paper's analysis protocol: Raw reads were processed with MiGEC to extract unique molecular identifiers, and MiXCR was used to determine CDR3 positions. Recombination models were inferred per individual with the repgenHMM and IGoR tools using an EM algorithm. The analysis of shared clonotypes was done with the tcR package in R, with sharing normalized by the product of cloneset sizes. Out-of-frame nonproductive sequences were analyzed to study raw recombination free of thymic and clonal selection effects. TCRdb reran the public reads through fastp at Q25 and MiXCR, keeping productive beta chains. Each entry merges the rows of one CDR3 protein and shows their most common DNA and genes. These V and J calls are TCRdb output, not the study's own analysis. The sample table shows roughly 1,500,000 distinct CDR3 sequences, and less than 40% are seen once. Together, the top ten hold roughly 0.3% of the sample.

Relative to germline, V is missing 6 bases and J is missing 9 bases, with 12 bases of the junction outside any gene match. CDR1 is given as SNHLY and CDR2 as FYNNEI, both from the germline V gene. Inclusive of the bounding cysteine and phenylalanine, the CDR3 is 15 residues long. The retained sequence is limited to the CDR3, 45 bases, with the frame set at the first base. The receptor comes from a newborn girl in good health. The V gene is TRBV2 and the J gene is TRBJ2-1, and TRBD2 aligns with 9 junction nucleotides. Sequences were obtained from cord blood. The CDR3 region reads CASRPFGGRGGEQFF. The bases read TGTGCCAGCAGACCCTTCGGCGGGAGGGGCGGTGAGCAGTTCTTC.